The clone carrying this T cell receptor (beta chain) was found once. The target antigen is unknown. Germline V gene lookup returns CDR1 SEHNR and CDR2 FQNEAQ (reference sequence). The CDR3 runs to 15 residues. V lost 4 bases, J lost 1 base, and 5 bases stayed unmatched. TCRalpha and TCRbeta libraries used 5'RACE with constant-segment primers and UMIs. TCRdb independently ran MiXCR on the 5' RACE reads; one entry per CDR3 protein. The sample contains hundreds of thousands of distinct CDR3 sequences, about 20% of which appear only once. The data originate from a study of T-cell memory formation after mild COVID-19. Overall study context: Clustering of TCRs was largely donor specific.

Study-level points and caveats: Memory sampled before infection contained some responding clones, suggesting cross-reactive memory joined. Shrinking CD4+ clones resided mostly in CM and EM, and CD8+ ones in EMRA.

The receptor's source is an adult woman who had mild COVID-19 (a few samples of this study predate the infection). Cell type and time point are not known. The sequenced sample consisted of PBMCs or a T cell subset sorted from them (not recorded which). The genes are TRBV7-9 and TRBJ1-2, with 8 bases identical to TRBD1. CDR3 amino acids: CASSSPTGDNYGYTF. For the CDR3, the DNA is TGTGCCAGCAGCTCCCCGACAGGGGATAACTATGGCTACACCTTC. The full variable domain, rest sourced from reference TRBV7-9 and TRBJ1-2, is DTGVSQNPRHKITKRGQNVTFRCDPISEHNRLYWYRQTLGQGPEFLTYFQNEAQLEKSRLLSDRFSAERPKGSFSTLEIQRTEQGDSAMYLCASSSPTGDNYGYTFGSGTRLTVV.